Below are 29 T cell receptor beta chains sequenced from a single sample in a study of cytomegalovirus exposure and HLA in healthy donors. The PCR was carried out with 60 Vbeta primers and 13 Jbeta primers. Some clones are missing from TCRdb's copy, which holds only in-frame ones; the method was immunoSEQ multiplex PCR. Of approximately 220,000 clones in the sample, about 79% are singletons; the top ten hold 1.8%. Sequences were obtained from PBMCs. Receptors were obtained from a male donor in good health and CMV-seronegative.

The V and J genes are TRBV6-6 and TRBJ1-6; perhaps TRBD1 as D (6 bases). V lost 10 bases, J lost 5 bases, and 15 bases lay in between. Germline CDR1 reads MNHNY; CDR2 reads SVGAGI (reference sequence). The CDR3 has 14 residues. For the CDR3, the DNA is TGTGCCACGTCCCGGACAGACGATAATTCACCCCTCCACTTT. Protein sequence: CATSRTDDNSPLHF.

This chain joins TRBV18 and TRBJ2-1; D might be TRBD1 (5 bases). Trimming stripped 1 base from V and 9 bases from J, with 13 bases between. Germline V CDR1 and CDR2: KGHSH, LQKENI. CDR3 length: 14 amino acids. The CDR3 coding sequence is TGTGCCAGCTCACCACTCGCCAGGGTGTTTGAGCAGTTCTTC. This translates into CASSPLARVFEQFF.

The genes are TRBV28 and TRBJ1-6; weak D call: TRBD1 (5 bases). The CDR3 has 15 residues. V gave up 2 bases and J gave up 5 bases, with 10 bases separating them. Per germline, CDR1 MDHEN and CDR2 SYDVKM. As DNA, the CDR3 is TGTGCCAGCAGTTTAAGGGCAGGGAATAATTCACCCCTCCACTTT. It specifies CASSLRAGNNSPLHF.

The CDR3 DNA reads as TGTGCCAGCAGTGAAAGGAGCGAGAACACTGAAGCTTTCTTT. Translation: CASSERSENTEAFF. The V call is TRBV6-1, the J call TRBJ1-1; D unclear. Trimming left V 2 bases short and J 1 base short, with 8 bases between. CDR1 and CDR2 from the germline V gene are MNHNS and SASEGT. The CDR3 consists of 14 residues.

V and J are TRBV29-1 and TRBJ2-7; D unresolved. Germline V CDR1 and CDR2: SQVTM, ANQGSEA. This CDR3 has 11 amino acids. V lost 7 bases to trimming and J lost 2 bases, with 9 bases between them. This CDR3 is CSAGTAYEQYF. The CDR3 nucleotides are TGCAGCGCCGGTACGGCCTACGAGCAGTACTTC.

The genes are TRBV6-6 and TRBJ1-2; the D is unclear. The CDR3 covers 13 residues. The germline gives CDR1 MNHNY, CDR2 SVGAGI (reference sequence). The V end was cut by 2 bases, the J end by 3 bases, with 7 bases between. CDR3: CASSYRTDYGYTF. As DNA, the CDR3 is TGTGCCAGCAGTTACAGAACAGACTATGGCTACACCTTC.

V is TRBV5-1 and J is TRBJ1-5; D remains ambiguous. Trimming shortened V by 1 base and J by 6 bases, and 11 bases separated the two germline ends. CDR1 SGHRS and CDR2 YFSETQ come from the germline V gene. The CDR3 totals 14 residues. The CDR3 reads CASSLSGNGQPQHF. As DNA, the CDR3 is TGCGCCAGCAGCTTGTCAGGCAATGGTCAGCCCCAGCATTTT.

The chain joins TRBV5-1 to TRBJ2-2, with 9 bases aligning to TRBD1. CDR3 length: 17 residues. The germline CDR1 and CDR2 sequences are SGHRS and YFSETQ. V was pared by 5 bases and J by 0 bases, with 8 bases of the junction left unmatched. The CDR3 nucleotides are TGCGCCAGCAGAACCAACAGGGGGCTGGCGAACACCGGGGAGCTGTTTTTT. It yields the protein CASRTNRGLANTGELFF. The complete variable domain, with remaining parts taken from reference TRBV5-1 and TRBJ2-2, reads KAGVTQTPRYLIKTRGQQVTLSCSPISGHRSVSWYQQTPGQGLQFLFEYFSETQRNKGNFPGRFSGRQFSNSRSEMNVSTLELGDSALYLCASRTNRGLANTGELFFGEGSRLTVL.

The chain joins TRBV6-5 to TRBJ1-4, with TRBD1 identical over 7 bases. The germline gives CDR1 MNHEY, CDR2 SVGAGI. V dropped 6 bases and J dropped 5; count of bases not matched to a gene: 6. This CDR3 region has 14 residues. This chain's CDR3 is CASRMGQQNEKLFF. CDR3 sequence (DNA): TGTGCCAGCAGAATGGGACAGCAAAATGAAAAACTGTTTTTT.

V and J are TRBV13 and TRBJ1-2; 12 bases fit TRBD1. The V segment lost 2 bases and the J segment 6 bases; nucleotides outside the gene matches: 4. The CDR3 consists of 15 residues. Germline V gene data show CDR1 as PRHDT and CDR2 as FYEKMQ (reference sequence). CDR3 coding DNA: TGTGCCAGCAGCTTATGGGGACAGGGGGCTAATGGCTACACCTTC. It codes for CASSLWGQGANGYTF.

The chain uses TRBV29-1 and TRBJ2-1; tentatively, D is TRBD2 (5 bases). This CDR3 contains 14 residues. V dropped 7 bases and J dropped 4 bases, with 17 bases sitting between them. Germline loops: CDR1 SQVTM, CDR2 ANQGSEA. CDR3 nucleotide sequence: TGCAGCGGGTACCGACGGGGTAATTACAATGAGCAGTTCTTC. It encodes CSGYRRGNYNEQFF.

This clone was picked up one time. The CDR3 spells CASSIDGDENTEAFF. In nucleotides, the CDR3 is TGTGCCAGTAGTATAGACGGGGATGAGAACACTGAAGCTTTCTTT. The chain has TRBV19 and TRBJ1-1; D is uncertain. V lost 0 bases to trimming and J lost 1 base, with 9 bases between them. Germline V gene data show CDR1 as LNHDA and CDR2 as SQIVND (reference sequence). The CDR3 contains 15 residues.

The gene calls are TRBV2 and TRBJ2-4; the match to TRBD1 covers 8 bases. V lost 9 bases to trimming and J lost 6 bases; unmatched junction nucleotides: 16. The CDR3 extends over 16 amino acids. CDR1 is SNHLY, CDR2 FYNNEI, per germline. DNA of the CDR3: TGTGCCAGTGACCTGGACAGGGCCCTGGTCGTAAACATTCAGTACTTC. Amino acids: CASDLDRALVVNIQYF.

The table lists this clone with a few counts. The CDR3 bases are TGTGCCAGCCACAAGGGTGGGGCGAATTCACCCCTCCACTTT. This encodes CASHKGGANSPLHF. This sequence joins TRBV25-1 and TRBJ1-6; perhaps TRBD1 as D (5 bases). The CDR3 has 14 residues. V gave up 8 bases and J gave up 7 bases, with 15 bases separating them. Germline V gene sequence: CDR1 MGHDK, CDR2 SYGVNS.

The V and J genes are TRBV4-1 and TRBJ1-6; 9 bases agree with TRBD1. CDR1 MGHRA and CDR2 YSYEKL come from the germline V gene. J was trimmed by 5 bases and V by 5 bases; bases with no gene match: 7. The CDR3 runs 16 residues. CDR3 nucleotides: TGCGCCAGCAGCTCCTCTGGGGACAGGGATAATTCACCCCTCCACTTT. Its translation: CASSSSGDRDNSPLHF.

The chain employs TRBV4-3 and TRBJ2-5; 8 bases fit TRBD2. Germline lookup yields CDR1 LGHNA and CDR2 YSLEER. The CDR3 sequence is 13 residues long. With 4 bases clipped from V and 5 bases from J, the junction kept 3 bases outside the gene matches. The CDR3 spells CASSRERGETQYF. The CDR3, as DNA: TGCGCCAGCAGCCGGGAGCGGGGGGAGACCCAGTACTTC.

This chain uses TRBV6-5 with TRBJ2-1; 8 nucleotides align to TRBD2. V lost 6 bases, J lost 5 bases, and 9 bases stayed unmatched. The CDR3 loop spans 15 amino acids. In germline, CDR1 is MNHEY, CDR2 SVGAGI. The CDR3 nucleotides are TGTGCCAGCAGCCAAACGGGGGGGATTCACAATGAGCAGTTCTTC. Its protein is CASSQTGGIHNEQFF.

The chain uses TRBV7-2 and TRBJ1-1; D is possibly TRBD1 (6 bases). The CDR3 contains 14 residues. Germline CDR1 SGHTA, CDR2 FQGNSA. Trimming stripped 4 bases from V and 2 bases from J, with 11 bases between. The CDR3 nucleotides are TGTGCCAGCAGCTGGGACATTCGAAACACTGAAGCTTTCTTT. Its translation is CASSWDIRNTEAFF.

The chain links TRBV7-9 to TRBJ2-5; D unclear. Germline V gives CDR1 SEHNR, CDR2 FQNEAQ (reference sequence). There are 13 residues in the CDR3. Trimming shortened V by 3 bases and J by 4 bases, and 9 bases separated the two germline ends. CDR3 nucleotides: TGTGCCAGCAGCTTCCCCAGAGGAGAGACCCAGTACTTC. Translated: CASSFPRGETQYF.

CDR3 nucleotide sequence: TGCGCCAGCAGCTTGGTACTAGCGGCCAGCTCCTACAATGAGCAGTTCTTC. As protein: CASSLVLAASSYNEQFF. The gene calls are TRBV5-1 and TRBJ2-1; 8 nucleotides agree with TRBD2. This CDR3 contains 17 residues. Germline values: CDR1 SGHRS, CDR2 YFSETQ. Trimming took 0 bases from V and 0 from J; bases not matched to a gene: 5. Full variable domain (outside the CDR3, taken from reference TRBV5-1 and TRBJ2-1): KAGVTQTPRYLIKTRGQQVTLSCSPISGHRSVSWYQQTPGQGLQFLFEYFSETQRNKGNFPGRFSGRQFSNSRSEMNVSTLELGDSALYLCASSLVLAASSYNEQFFGPGTRLTVL.

This clone was detected only once. The gene calls are TRBV11-2 and TRBJ2-1; no firm D call. Per germline, CDR1 SGHAT and CDR2 FQNNGV. The V end lost 3 bases, the J end lost 9 bases, and 9 bases lay between the germline ends. This CDR3 has 12 residues. Here the CDR3 reads CASSFQLGEQFF. The CDR3 bases are TGTGCCAGCAGCTTCCAGCTAGGTGAGCAGTTCTTC.

CDR3: CASSVGTSGLGGTQYF. DNA for the CDR3: TGTGCCAGCAGCGTCGGGACTAGCGGGCTTGGAGGGACCCAGTACTTC. The chain has TRBV7-2 and TRBJ2-5; 12 bases are a match to TRBD2. J lost 7 bases, V lost 5 bases, and 11 bases had no gene match. The CDR3 runs to 16 residues. The germline CDR1 and CDR2 sequences are SGHTA and FQGNSA.

The chain carries TRBV5-1 and TRBJ1-1; a weak D match, TRBD1 (5 bases). The CDR3 covers 15 residues. Trimming pared 0 bases from V and 2 bases from J, leaving 11 bases between. CDR1 is SGHRS and CDR2 is YFSETQ in the germline V gene. CDR3 residues: CASSLDSGGNTEAFF. CDR3 coding DNA: TGCGCCAGCAGCTTGGATTCGGGGGGTAACACTGAAGCTTTCTTT.

The CDR3 DNA reads as TGTGCCAGCAGCCCGGGACACAACCAAGAGACCCAGTACTTC. Its translation: CASSPGHNQETQYF. The chain is built from TRBV5-4 and TRBJ2-5, with a tentative D call TRBD1 (6 bases). Trimming cost V 4 bases and J 0 bases, with 10 bases left between them. The germline gives CDR1 SGHNT, CDR2 YYREEE (reference sequence). The CDR3 length is 14 residues.

This chain links TRBV9 with TRBJ2-7; D ambiguous. Germline V gene data show CDR1 as SGDLS and CDR2 as YYNGEE. This CDR3 is 13 amino acids long. V lost 0 bases and J 3 bases, leaving 7 bases between the germline ends. The chain's CDR3 is CASSVAPVYEQYF. CDR3 coding DNA: TGTGCCAGCAGCGTAGCCCCCGTCTACGAGCAGTACTTC.

The J gene is TRBJ2-1, the V gene TRBV5-1, with 10 positions matching TRBD2. The V gene's germline CDR1 is SGHRS and CDR2 YFSETQ. With 4 bases clipped from V and 10 bases from J, the junction kept 8 bases outside the gene matches. CDR3 length equals 14 residues. CDR3: CASSHTSGIGEQFF. CDR3 sequence (DNA): TGCGCCAGCAGCCACACTAGCGGGATTGGGGAGCAGTTCTTC.

This sequence joins TRBV5-1 and TRBJ2-7, with D unclear. V shed 2 bases and J shed 4 bases, with 13 bases lying between them. Germline CDR1 SGHRS, CDR2 YFSETQ. There are 14 residues in the CDR3. CDR3 coding DNA: TGCGCCAGCAGCTTCGACACGGATGATTACGAGCAGTACTTC. Translated: CASSFDTDDYEQYF.

This clone was found once. This sequence joins TRBV5-8 and TRBJ1-1; possibly TRBD1 for D (6 bases). Trimming pared 4 bases from V and 5 bases from J, leaving 15 bases between. The CDR3 extends over 14 amino acids. Germline V CDR1 and CDR2: SGHTS, YDEGEE. The CDR3 bases are TGTGCCAGCAGCCTTTGGGGGCAAGGGACTGAAGCTTTCTTT. Translating gives CASSLWGQGTEAFF. Drawing the rest from reference TRBV5-8 and TRBJ1-1, the complete variable domain is EAGVTQSPTHLIKTRGQQATLRCSPISGHTSVYWYQQALGLGLQFLLWYDEGEERNRGNFPPRFSGRQFPNYSSELNVNALELEDSALYLCASSLWGQGTEAFFGQGTRLTVV.

The gene calls are TRBV19 and TRBJ1-4; 7 bases line up with TRBD1. V shed 4 bases and J 8 bases; nucleotides not matched to a gene: 7. The CDR3 consists of 14 residues. Germline CDR1 and CDR2: LNHDA and SQIVND (reference sequence). CDR3 nucleotide sequence: TGTGCCAGTAGTACCCAAACAGGGGACGAAAAACTGTTTTTT. Its translation: CASSTQTGDEKLFF.